The following is a TCR beta chain sequence with its context. The sample belongs to a study of cytomegalovirus exposure and HLA in healthy donors. Method: immunoSEQ multiplex PCR; TCRdb's copy keeps in-frame clones and lacks some. The data hold 68,000 or so clones, with around 97% observed a single time. Sequencing was done on a sample of PBMCs. The receptor comes from a man younger than 35 in good health and CMV-seronegative.

CDR3 bases: TGTGCCAGCAGCTTAGTTGTGGCGGGAGGGTTAAGAGATACGCAGTATTTT. Translated: CASSLVVAGGLRDTQYF. This chain connects TRBV11-2 to TRBJ2-3; TRBD2 matches at 9 bases. Germline loops: CDR1 SGHAT, CDR2 FQNNGV. This CDR3 has 17 amino acids. J was trimmed by 5 bases and V by 1 base; bases with no gene match: 10.